Listed below are T cell receptor beta chains from one sample, sequenced in a study of response to subunit inactivated influenza vaccine. One entry per CDR3 protein, called by TCRdb with MiXCR from the RT-PCR reads. Of 650,000 to 700,000 distinct CDR3 sequences in the sample, 15% to 19% are singletons; the top ten hold more than 9%. Sequencing used PBMCs from blood, obtained about 13 days after vaccination. The origin of the receptors is a man aged 45 to 65 who received an inactivated influenza vaccine. Each CDR3 is given with its conserved first and last residue. The D gene is left open where the match is weak. Clone sizes are given selectively: once, few, many, or a class where the clone is expanded.

CDR3aa: CASSVLYEQYF
CDR3nt: TGTGCCAGCAGTGTTCTATACGAGCAGTACTTC
d_gene: .
v_gene: TRBV25-1
j_gene: TRBJ2-7
abundance: many

CDR3aa: CATSRTRWDRGRNEQFF
CDR3nt: TGTGCCACCAGCAGAACTAGGTGGGACAGGGGGCGGAATGAGCAGTTCTTC
d_gene: TRBD1
v_gene: TRBV15
j_gene: TRBJ2-1
abundance: .

CDR3aa: CASSPRTGGVYGYTF
CDR3nt: TGTGCCAGCAGCCCCAGGACAGGGGGGGTCTATGGCTACACCTTC
d_gene: TRBD1
v_gene: TRBV7-2
j_gene: TRBJ1-2
abundance: .

CDR3aa: CASSPPDYLSEQYF
CDR3nt: TGTGCCAGCAGCCCCCCGGACTATCTCTCCGAGCAGTACTTC
d_gene: .
v_gene: TRBV7-2
j_gene: TRBJ2-7
abundance: few

CDR3aa: CASSLRDNTDTQYF
CDR3nt: TGTGCCAGCAGCTTGAGGGACAACACAGATACGCAGTATTTT
d_gene: .
v_gene: TRBV11-2
j_gene: TRBJ2-3
abundance: many

CDR3aa: CASSYGTSSDEQFF
CDR3nt: TGTGCCAGCAGCTACGGGACTAGCTCTGATGAGCAGTTCTTC
d_gene: TRBD2
v_gene: TRBV7-3
j_gene: TRBJ2-1
abundance: .

CDR3aa: CSVVLGSLYKETQYF
CDR3nt: TGCAGCGTTGTTCTGGGAAGCTTGTACAAGGAGACCCAGTACTTC
d_gene: .
v_gene: TRBV29-1
j_gene: TRBJ2-5
abundance: .

CDR3aa: CASSRVTNEKLFF
CDR3nt: TGTGCCAGCAGCAGGGTAACTAATGAAAAACTGTTTTTT
d_gene: .
v_gene: TRBV12-3/TRBV12-4
j_gene: TRBJ1-4
abundance: few

CDR3aa: CAWRRDRALSYEQYF
CDR3nt: TGTGCCTGGAGGAGAGACAGGGCCCTCTCCTACGAGCAGTACTTC
d_gene: TRBD1
v_gene: TRBV30
j_gene: TRBJ2-7
abundance: .

CDR3aa: CASSPLAGWGTDTQYF
CDR3nt: TGTGCCAGCAGTCCCCTAGCGGGGTGGGGGACAGATACGCAGTATTTT
d_gene: TRBD2
v_gene: TRBV27
j_gene: TRBJ2-3
abundance: few

CDR3aa: CASSLVGSPNYEQYF
CDR3nt: TGTGCCAGCAGTTTAGTGGGTTCCCCAAACTACGAGCAGTACTTC
d_gene: .
v_gene: TRBV27
j_gene: TRBJ2-7
abundance: few

CDR3aa: CASSFTPGQGEQYF
CDR3nt: TGTGCCAGCAGCTTCACGCCCGGACAGGGCGAGCAGTACTTC
d_gene: TRBD1
v_gene: TRBV5-5
j_gene: TRBJ2-7
abundance: few

CDR3aa: CSARDRAWYGYTF
CDR3nt: TGCAGTGCTAGAGACAGGGCTTGGTATGGCTACACCTTC
d_gene: .
v_gene: TRBV20-1
j_gene: TRBJ1-2
abundance: .

CDR3aa: CASTSPEGAGELFF
CDR3nt: TGTGCCAGCACTTCCCCTGAGGGAGCCGGGGAGCTGTTTTTT
d_gene: .
v_gene: TRBV12-3/TRBV12-4
j_gene: TRBJ2-2
abundance: few

CDR3aa: CASSSSGPDRGLAGANVLTF
CDR3nt: TGTGCCAGCAGCTCATCCGGCCCGGACAGGGGGCTAGCAGGGGCCAACGTCCTGACTTTC
d_gene: TRBD1
v_gene: TRBV28
j_gene: TRBJ2-6
abundance: .

CDR3aa: CASSPGTESLEQYF
CDR3nt: TGTGCCAGCAGCCCCGGGACGGAGTCCCTCGAGCAGTACTTC
d_gene: .
v_gene: TRBV7-3
j_gene: TRBJ2-7
abundance: few

CDR3aa: CASSQAGRVDTQYF
CDR3nt: TGTGCCAGCAGCCAAGCCGGGAGAGTAGATACGCAGTATTTT
d_gene: .
v_gene: TRBV14
j_gene: TRBJ2-3
abundance: few

CDR3aa: CSARGGGQFF
CDR3nt: TGCAGTGCTAGAGGGGGAGGGCAGTTCTTC
d_gene: .
v_gene: TRBV20-1
j_gene: TRBJ2-1
abundance: .

CDR3aa: CASSENSGRDEQYF
CDR3nt: TGTGCCAGCAGCGAAAACTCGGGCAGGGACGAGCAGTACTTC
d_gene: .
v_gene: TRBV7-9
j_gene: TRBJ2-7
abundance: many

CDR3aa: CATSQDGQGSGYTF
CDR3nt: TGTGCCACCAGCCAGGACGGCCAGGGGTCGGGCTACACCTTC
d_gene: .
v_gene: TRBV15
j_gene: TRBJ1-2
abundance: .

CDR3aa: CASSETGLAGPVTYF
CDR3nt: TGTGCCAGCAGCGAGACGGGACTAGCGGGGCCCGTCACGTATTTT
d_gene: TRBD2
v_gene: TRBV7-2
j_gene: TRBJ2-3
abundance: .

CDR3aa: CSVALAGSYNEQFF
CDR3nt: TGCAGCGTTGCGCTAGCGGGGTCCTACAATGAGCAGTTCTTC
d_gene: TRBD2
v_gene: TRBV29-1
j_gene: TRBJ2-1
abundance: few

CDR3aa: CAISYRDRGTDTQYF
CDR3nt: TGTGCCATCAGTTACCGGGACAGGGGGACAGATACGCAGTATTTT
d_gene: TRBD1
v_gene: TRBV10-3
j_gene: TRBJ2-3
abundance: few

CDR3aa: CASSLDDRKSYTF
CDR3nt: TGTGCCAGCAGTCTGGACGACAGAAAAAGCTACACCTTC
d_gene: .
v_gene: TRBV12-3/TRBV12-4
j_gene: TRBJ1-2
abundance: many

CDR3aa: CASSSLWGTGSGANVLTF
CDR3nt: TGTGCCAGCAGCTCATTATGGGGCACAGGGTCTGGGGCCAACGTCCTGACTTTC
d_gene: .
v_gene: TRBV11-1
j_gene: TRBJ2-6
abundance: .

CDR3aa: CASTTSGTGTLTGELFF
CDR3nt: TGTGCCAGCACCACATCCGGGACAGGGACCCTCACCGGGGAGCTGTTTTTT
d_gene: TRBD1
v_gene: TRBV7-8
j_gene: TRBJ2-2
abundance: .

CDR3aa: CASSFSSSGTQVQYF
CDR3nt: TGTGCCAGCAGCTTTTCTTCTAGCGGAACTCAAGTCCAGTACTTC
d_gene: TRBD2
v_gene: TRBV9
j_gene: TRBJ2-5
abundance: few

CDR3aa: CASSLRTSGKTNEYEQYF
CDR3nt: TGTGCCAGCAGCTTACGGACTAGCGGCAAAACTAACGAATACGAGCAGTACTTC
d_gene: TRBD2
v_gene: TRBV11-2
j_gene: TRBJ2-7
abundance: .

CDR3aa: CASSHPTGIEKLFF
CDR3nt: TGTGCCAGCAGCCACCCGACAGGGATCGAAAAACTGTTTTTT
d_gene: TRBD1
v_gene: TRBV7-9
j_gene: TRBJ1-4
abundance: .

CDR3aa: CSVEELGGQHF
CDR3nt: TGCAGCGTTGAAGAATTAGGGGGCCAGCATTTT
d_gene: .
v_gene: TRBV29-1
j_gene: TRBJ1-5
abundance: .

CDR3aa: CASSYVGQQETQYF
CDR3nt: TGTGCCAGCAGTTACGTCGGACAGCAAGAGACCCAGTACTTC
d_gene: .
v_gene: TRBV6-5
j_gene: TRBJ2-5
abundance: few

CDR3aa: CACSGGQNTDTQYF
CDR3nt: TGCGCGTGTAGTGGGGGACAGAACACAGATACGCAGTATTTT
d_gene: TRBD1
v_gene: TRBV24-1
j_gene: TRBJ2-3
abundance: many

CDR3aa: CASSLEARFSEQFF
CDR3nt: TGTGCCAGCAGCTTAGAGGCTAGGTTCAGTGAGCAGTTCTTC
d_gene: .
v_gene: TRBV7-8
j_gene: TRBJ2-1
abundance: few

CDR3aa: CASSSQGQNKASSPLHF
CDR3nt: TGTGCCAGCAGTTCTCAAGGGCAGAACAAGGCGAGCTCACCCCTCCACTTT
d_gene: .
v_gene: TRBV27
j_gene: TRBJ1-6
abundance: .

CDR3aa: CSAKGGGYGNQPQHF
CDR3nt: TGCAGTGCCAAAGGGGGGGGTTACGGCAATCAGCCCCAGCATTTT
d_gene: .
v_gene: TRBV20-1
j_gene: TRBJ1-5
abundance: few

CDR3aa: CAAGGNYGYTF
CDR3nt: TGTGCCGCGGGGGGGAACTATGGCTACACCTTC
d_gene: .
v_gene: TRBV12-3/TRBV12-4
j_gene: TRBJ1-2
abundance: .

CDR3aa: CAISESGGTGVYNEQFF
CDR3nt: TGTGCCATCAGTGAGTCGGGGGGGACAGGGGTATACAATGAGCAGTTCTTC
d_gene: TRBD1
v_gene: TRBV10-3
j_gene: TRBJ2-1
abundance: few

CDR3aa: CSVLQGDTEAFF
CDR3nt: TGCAGCGTGCTACAGGGGGACACTGAAGCTTTCTTT
d_gene: TRBD1
v_gene: TRBV29-1
j_gene: TRBJ1-1
abundance: few

CDR3aa: CASSGKGLAGGHSYNEQFF
CDR3nt: TGCGCCAGCAGCGGTAAGGGACTAGCGGGGGGTCACTCCTACAATGAGCAGTTCTTC
d_gene: TRBD2
v_gene: TRBV5-1
j_gene: TRBJ2-1
abundance: .

CDR3aa: CASSPKRRTGDTQYF
CDR3nt: TGTGCCAGCAGCCCGAAGCGGAGGACTGGAGATACGCAGTATTTT
d_gene: .
v_gene: TRBV7-9
j_gene: TRBJ2-3
abundance: .

CDR3aa: CASSRGQITDTQYF
CDR3nt: TGTGCCAGCAGCCGGGGACAGATCACAGATACGCAGTATTTT
d_gene: TRBD1
v_gene: TRBV7-3
j_gene: TRBJ2-3
abundance: .

CDR3aa: CSVDSSANYGYTF
CDR3nt: TGCAGCGTAGACAGTAGTGCTAACTATGGCTACACCTTC
d_gene: .
v_gene: TRBV29-1
j_gene: TRBJ1-2
abundance: .

CDR3aa: CSANRGDLFYGYTF
CDR3nt: TGCAGTGCTAACAGGGGCGATCTTTTCTATGGCTACACCTTC
d_gene: TRBD1
v_gene: TRBV20-1
j_gene: TRBJ1-2
abundance: .

CDR3aa: CSVEIAGGYYNEQFF
CDR3nt: TGCAGCGTTGAAATTGCGGGCGGCTACTACAATGAGCAGTTCTTC
d_gene: .
v_gene: TRBV29-1
j_gene: TRBJ2-1
abundance: many

CDR3aa: CACFRLGGELFF
CDR3nt: TGTGCCTGTTTCCGGTTAGGCGGGGAGCTGTTTTTT
d_gene: .
v_gene: TRBV2
j_gene: TRBJ2-2
abundance: .

CDR3aa: CASSIPGQGSSPLHF
CDR3nt: TGTGCCAGTAGTATCCCTGGACAGGGGTCTTCACCCCTCCACTTT
d_gene: TRBD1
v_gene: TRBV19
j_gene: TRBJ1-6
abundance: .

CDR3aa: CASSLRDSREQYF
CDR3nt: TGTGCCAGCAGTTTACGGGACAGCCGCGAGCAGTACTTC
d_gene: TRBD1
v_gene: TRBV28
j_gene: TRBJ2-7
abundance: .

CDR3aa: CASTSPTGREQFF
CDR3nt: TGTGCCAGCACTAGCCCGACAGGGCGAGAGCAGTTCTTC
d_gene: TRBD1
v_gene: TRBV6-1
j_gene: TRBJ2-1
abundance: .

CDR3aa: CASSPSPRRGGLETQYF
CDR3nt: TGTGCCAGCAGCCCCTCGCCGCGACGGGGGGGCCTAGAGACCCAGTACTTC
d_gene: TRBD2
v_gene: TRBV7-8
j_gene: TRBJ2-5
abundance: few

CDR3aa: CASSETARGAEAFF
CDR3nt: TGCGCCAGCAGTGAAACGGCCAGGGGAGCTGAAGCTTTCTTT
d_gene: .
v_gene: TRBV10-2
j_gene: TRBJ1-1
abundance: .

CDR3aa: CASSQLRGRRISYEQYF
CDR3nt: TGTGCCAGCAGCCAGCTCCGGGGACGGCGGATTTCCTACGAGCAGTACTTC
d_gene: .
v_gene: TRBV3-1
j_gene: TRBJ2-7
abundance: .

CDR3aa: CASSSYTGLVEAFF
CDR3nt: TGTGCCAGCAGCTCCTATACAGGGCTAGTTGAAGCTTTCTTT
d_gene: .
v_gene: TRBV5-6
j_gene: TRBJ1-1
abundance: .

CDR3aa: CAWSVGRTEQFF
CDR3nt: TGTGCCTGGAGCGTGGGGCGGACCGAGCAGTTCTTC
d_gene: .
v_gene: TRBV30
j_gene: TRBJ2-1
abundance: many

CDR3aa: CSASGLDSYEQYF
CDR3nt: TGCAGTGCTTCGGGACTGGATTCCTACGAGCAGTACTTC
d_gene: .
v_gene: TRBV20-1
j_gene: TRBJ2-7
abundance: .

CDR3aa: CASSQREVEQFF
CDR3nt: TGTGCCAGCAGCCAGCGGGAGGTTGAGCAGTTCTTC
d_gene: TRBD2
v_gene: TRBV3-1
j_gene: TRBJ2-1
abundance: .

CDR3aa: CASNGDRGPGTQYF
CDR3nt: TGTGCCAGCAACGGAGACAGAGGTCCGGGGACGCAGTACTTC
d_gene: .
v_gene: TRBV27
j_gene: TRBJ2-5
abundance: few

CDR3aa: CASSLLTLGGQETQYF
CDR3nt: TGTGCCAGCAGCCTCCTGACCCTAGGGGGCCAAGAGACCCAGTACTTC
d_gene: .
v_gene: TRBV7-9
j_gene: TRBJ2-5
abundance: .

CDR3aa: CASSGAGANTEAFF
CDR3nt: TGCGCCAGCAGCGGCGCCGGGGCGAACACTGAAGCTTTCTTT
d_gene: .
v_gene: TRBV5-1
j_gene: TRBJ1-1
abundance: few

CDR3aa: CASSAETGEFHEQYF
CDR3nt: TGTGCCAGCAGTGCGGAGACAGGGGAGTTCCACGAGCAGTACTTC
d_gene: TRBD1
v_gene: TRBV27
j_gene: TRBJ2-7
abundance: many